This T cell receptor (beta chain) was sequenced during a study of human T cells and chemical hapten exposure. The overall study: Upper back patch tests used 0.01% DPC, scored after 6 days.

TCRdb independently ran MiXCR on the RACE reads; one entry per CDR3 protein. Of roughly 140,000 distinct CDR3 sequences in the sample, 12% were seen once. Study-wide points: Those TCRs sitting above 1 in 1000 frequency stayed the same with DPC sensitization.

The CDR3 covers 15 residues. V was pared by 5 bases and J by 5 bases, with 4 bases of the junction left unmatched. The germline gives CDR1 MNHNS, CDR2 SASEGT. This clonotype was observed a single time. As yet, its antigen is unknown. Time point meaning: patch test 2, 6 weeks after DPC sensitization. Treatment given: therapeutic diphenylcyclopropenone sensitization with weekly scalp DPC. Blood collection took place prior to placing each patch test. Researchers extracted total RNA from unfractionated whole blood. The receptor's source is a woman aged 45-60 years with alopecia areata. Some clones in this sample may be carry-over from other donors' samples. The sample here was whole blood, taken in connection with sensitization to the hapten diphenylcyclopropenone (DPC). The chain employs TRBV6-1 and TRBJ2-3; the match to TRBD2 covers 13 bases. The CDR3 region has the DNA TGTGCCAGCAGTACGGGACTAGCGGGAATAGATACGCAGTATTTT. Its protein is CASSTGLAGIDTQYF.